The present T cell receptor beta chain was sequenced within a study of blood T cell repertoires in COVID-19. Looking at the study overall: Some COVID-19 samples were acute and others convalescent; all came from the United States, Italy and Spain.

This CDR3 contains 13 residues. CDR1 is GTSNPN and CDR2 is SVGIG in the germline V gene (reference sequence). V lost 4 bases to trimming and J lost 4 bases; unmatched junction nucleotides: 2. As originally analysed: Estimation of nucleated cell counts was performed using reference gene primer amplification. Generated by immunoSEQ multiplex PCR, the TCRdb table keeps only in-frame clones and is missing some. V and J calls and clone size come straight from that table; D and trimming were deduced from the DNA. The table has around 300,000 clones, about nine tenths seen once. This receptor was taken from a woman younger than 45 with active or convalescent COVID-19. J is TRBJ1-4 and V is TRBV30, with 8 bases fitting TRBD1. The sample comprised peripheral blood. The CDR3 spells CAWNRGGNEKLFF. The CDR3 DNA is TGTGCCTGGAACAGGGGGGGTAATGAAAAACTGTTTTTT.